This T cell receptor (beta chain) was recorded in a study of cytomegalovirus exposure and HLA in healthy donors. Across the whole study: The 666 first-cohort repertoires shared a platform with the roughly 110 validation repertoires, as reported in a later analysis.

The table came from immunoSEQ multiplex PCR; TCRdb's copy has only in-frame clones and leaves some out. The table includes around 250,000 clones, 90% detected once. Regarding the study as a whole: Researchers reported that three CMV-associated chains were confirmed in vitro as CMV antigen-specific. According to reports, the classifier identified cytomegalovirus status with high specificity and sensitivity.

In regard to this clone: Its target is not known.

From germline, CDR1 is LGHNT and CDR2 FRNRAP. This CDR3 comprises 17 residues. Trimming removed 4 bases from V and 1 base from J, with 18 bases in between. The sample comprised PBMCs. This receptor was taken from a woman in her 30s in good health and CMV-seronegative. This rearrangement joins TRBV12-5 to TRBJ2-3; a weak D match, TRBD2 (5 bases). The CDR3 DNA follows: TGTGCTAGTGGTTACGTCTCCGGGGAAGGAGGCACAGATACGCAGTATTTT. This sequence encodes CASGYVSGEGGTDTQYF.